Here is one T cell receptor beta chain with its context. The same CDR3 also results from other DNA sequences found in this sample. The data were produced by immunoSEQ multiplex PCR, yet TCRdb's version contains in-frame clones alone and is incomplete. The sample carries 2 million to 2.5 million clones, about nine tenths recorded once. This sample was included in a study of shared clonotypes between healthy human individuals. CDR1 and CDR2 from the germline V gene are SEHNR and FQNEAQ (reference sequence). V lost 2 bases, J lost 4 bases, and 5 bases lay in between. The CDR3 contains 12 residues. The material sequenced was naive CD4+ T cells from PBMCs. Subset defined: CD45RA+ positively selected. This chain links TRBV7-9 with TRBJ1-2; D gene ambiguous. The receptor's source is a man between 18 and 35 years old in good health. Some clones in this sample may be carry-over from other donors' samples. For the CDR3, the DNA is TGTGCCAGCAGCTTAACAGTCTATGGCTACACCTTC. It is translated as CASSLTVYGYTF.